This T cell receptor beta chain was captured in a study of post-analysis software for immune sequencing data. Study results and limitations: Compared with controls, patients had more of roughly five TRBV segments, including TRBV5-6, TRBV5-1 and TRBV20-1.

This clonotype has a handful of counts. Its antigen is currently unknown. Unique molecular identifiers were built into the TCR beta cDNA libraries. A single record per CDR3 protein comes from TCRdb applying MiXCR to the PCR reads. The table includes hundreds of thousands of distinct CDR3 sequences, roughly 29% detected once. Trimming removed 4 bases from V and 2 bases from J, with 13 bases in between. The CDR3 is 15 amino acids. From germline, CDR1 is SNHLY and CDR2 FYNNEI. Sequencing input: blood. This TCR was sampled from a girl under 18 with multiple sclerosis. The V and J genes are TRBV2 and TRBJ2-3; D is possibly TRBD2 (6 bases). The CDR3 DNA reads TGTGCCAGCAGTGTTTTGGCGGGGTTCACAGATACGCAGTATTTT. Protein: CASSVLAGFTDTQYF.